The sequence of this TCR beta chain was determined in a study of blood T cells in healthy people across ages. The CDR3 covers 16 residues. Germline values: CDR1 SGHAT, CDR2 FQDESV (reference sequence). V was pared by 3 bases and J by 5 bases, with 10 bases of the junction left unmatched. Findings of the study overall: Researchers report that TCR beta diversity correlated strongly with naive T cell percentage. Higher diversity and more naive CD4+ cells were features of long-lived donors, compared to aged donors. Older individuals had lower TCR beta diversity per million T cells (the decline was roughly linear).

Of note for this clonotype: Its specificity is unknown.

With a J-beta primer mix and a sample-barcoded 5' primer, a second PCR ran about 7 to 12 cycles. Each sample provided no less than 2.5 million CDR3-containing paired-end reads. Using its own MiXCR run on the 5' RACE reads, TCRdb lists one record per CDR3 protein. Of over a million distinct CDR3 sequences detected, roughly 45% appear once; the ten largest clones hold 18%. The chain uses TRBV11-1 and TRBJ2-1; 7 bases line up with TRBD1. Input material: blood. This TCR was recovered from a woman aged 55-70 years in good health. Here the CDR3 reads CASSFHTGTEHNEQFF. The CDR3 DNA reads as TGTGCCAGCAGCTTTCATACCGGGACAGAGCACAATGAGCAGTTCTTC. Filled out from reference TRBV11-1 and TRBJ2-1, the complete variable domain reads EAEVAQSPRYKITEKSQAVAFWCDPISGHATLYWYRQILGQGPELLVQFQDESVVDDSQLPKDRFSAERLKGVDSTLKIQPAELGDSAMYLCASSFHTGTEHNEQFFGPGTRLTVL.